These T cell receptor beta chains were read from a single sample in a study of blood T cell repertoires in COVID-19. Sequenced by immunoSEQ multiplex PCR; TCRdb stores in-frame clones only, minus some. The data hold over 100,000 clones, with around nine tenths observed a single time. The sequenced material came from peripheral blood. All receptors derive from a human donor in a cohort sampled during active COVID-19. The CDR3 runs from the conserved cysteine through the conserved F or W. The D gene is left open where the match is weak. Size values are once, few and many counts, or a class for expanded clones, and some rows have none.

clone_size j_call d_call v_call cdr3_aa cdr3_nt
- TRBJ1-3 - TRBV12-5 CASAIGGSGNTIYF TGTGCTAGTGCCATCGGGGGTTCTGGAAACACCATATATTTT
- TRBJ1-3 - TRBV6-5 CASGADSGNTIYF TGTGCCAGCGGGGCCGACTCTGGAAACACCATATATTTT
- TRBJ1-2 TRBD1 TRBV5-6 CASSLADRVGGYTF TGTGCCAGCAGCTTGGCCGACAGGGTTGGTGGCTACACCTTC
- TRBJ2-4 TRBD2 TRBV27 CASSSRLAGGKNIQYF TGTGCCAGCAGTTCAAGACTAGCGGGGGGGAAAAACATTCAGTACTTC
few TRBJ2-3 - TRBV10-1 CASSDGASTDTQYF TGCGCCAGCAGTGATGGGGCTAGCACAGATACGCAGTATTTT
once TRBJ2-7 TRBD2 TRBV10-3 CAIRGTSGSSEQYF TGTGCCATCAGGGGGACTAGCGGGAGTAGTGAGCAGTACTTC
- TRBJ1-5 - TRBV9 CASSVGDISNQPQHF TGTGCCAGCAGCGTAGGGGACATTAGCAATCAGCCCCAGCATTTT
- TRBJ1-6 - TRBV12-5 CASGLWEASPLHF TGTGCTAGTGGTTTGTGGGAGGCTTCACCCCTCCACTTT
- TRBJ2-5 - TRBV9 CASSVQGRRETQYF TGTGCCAGCAGCGTACAGGGGCGGAGAGAGACCCAGTACTTC
- TRBJ2-3 - TRBV20-1 CSASSSRRADTQYF TGCAGTGCTAGTTCCAGCAGGAGGGCAGATACGCAGTATTTT
- TRBJ1-2 - TRBV19 CASSIAQNYGYTF TGTGCCAGTAGTATCGCACAGAACTATGGCTACACCTTC